This is a list of T cell receptor beta chains from one sample in a study of CD8 T cells in ankylosing spondylitis. Using its own MiXCR run on the 5' RACE reads, TCRdb lists one record per CDR3 protein. Among hundreds of thousands of distinct CDR3 sequences listed, less than 25% were seen once. Sequencing was carried out using blood, either unsorted or a sorted T cell fraction (not recorded which). These receptors all stem from a female donor with ankylosing spondylitis or in good health (not recorded which). The CDR3 runs from the conserved cysteine through the conserved F or W. The order of the fields is clone size, D gene, V gene, J gene, CDR3 protein, CDR3 DNA. D genes are given only for firm matches. Clone size appears in some rows only: once, few, many, or a class for an expanded clone.

>few|TRBD1|TRBV29-1|TRBJ2-7
CSVGGGQGRYEQYF
TGCAGCGTTGGGGGGGGACAGGGCCGCTACGAGCAGTACTTC
>many|NA|TRBV7-9|TRBJ1-3
CASSPQGMRDTIYF
TGTGCCAGCAGCCCACAGGGTATGAGGGACACCATATATTTT
>NA|NA|TRBV6-1|TRBJ2-5
CASRQQVQETQYF
TGTGCCAGCAGGCAACAGGTACAAGAGACCCAGTACTTC
>NA|TRBD1|TRBV7-2|TRBJ2-7
CASSFAGQGEQYF
TGTGCCAGCAGCTTCGCGGGACAGGGAGAGCAGTACTTC
>few|NA|TRBV25-1|TRBJ1-1
CASRETGMNTEAFF
TGTGCCAGCAGGGAGACAGGAATGAACACTGAAGCTTTCTTT
>few|TRBD2|TRBV7-9|TRBJ2-3
CASSLGLAGGVDTQYF
TGTGCCAGCAGCCTCGGACTAGCGGGAGGGGTAGATACGCAGTATTTT
>NA|TRBD2|TRBV7-6|TRBJ2-7
CASSLRRLAVHEQYF
TGTGCCAGCAGCTTAAGGCGGCTAGCGGTGCACGAGCAGTACTTC
>many|NA|TRBV12-3/TRBV12-4|TRBJ1-5
CASSLSGQPQHF
TGTGCCAGCAGTTTATCGGGCCAGCCCCAGCATTTT
>many|NA|TRBV7-2|TRBJ2-3
CASSWRSTDTQYF
TGTGCCAGCAGCTGGCGGAGCACAGATACGCAGTATTTT
>NA|NA|TRBV29-1|TRBJ2-7
CSVKGRAREQYF
TGCAGCGTGAAGGGCCGGGCGAGGGAGCAGTACTTC
>NA|TRBD2|TRBV20-1|TRBJ2-1
CSARDRLAGNEQFF
TGCAGTGCTAGAGATCGCCTAGCGGGCAATGAGCAGTTCTTC
>NA|NA|TRBV20-1|TRBJ1-5
CSAQEDDSNQPQHF
TGCAGTGCCCAGGAGGACGATAGCAATCAGCCCCAGCATTTT
>NA|NA|TRBV20-1|TRBJ2-5
CSATPQETQYF
TGCAGTGCTACGCCCCAAGAGACCCAGTACTTC
>NA|TRBD2|TRBV4-3|TRBJ2-2
CASSQVWTSGRRTGELFF
TGCGCCAGCAGCCAAGTTTGGACTAGCGGGAGACGGACCGGGGAGCTGTTTTTT
>few|TRBD1|TRBV6-1|TRBJ1-4
CASGNQGVNEKLFF
TGTGCCAGCGGGAACCAGGGGGTTAATGAAAAACTGTTTTTT
>few|TRBD2|TRBV28|TRBJ2-7
CASSSVTSGRAMVYEQYF
TGTGCCAGCAGTTCCGTGACTAGCGGGAGGGCCATGGTCTACGAGCAGTACTTC
>NA|NA|TRBV6-2/TRBV6-3|TRBJ2-2
CASSPLWVRGDTGELFF
TGTGCCAGCAGTCCCCTCTGGGTAAGGGGGGACACCGGGGAGCTGTTTTTT
>few|NA|TRBV29-1|TRBJ2-1
CSAANNEQFF
TGCAGCGCCGCAAACAATGAGCAGTTCTTC